The 10 T cell receptor beta chains given below trace back to one sample, sequenced in a study of control samples from healthy donors and cancer patients. Produced via immunoSEQ multiplex PCR; TCRdb's table is partial and in-frame only. The sample has about 96,000 clones, more than 85% seen once. Sequenced input: blood. The receptors derive from a man between 18 and 35 years old in good health.

The rearrangement joins TRBV5-5 to TRBJ1-5, with 8 bases matching TRBD1. The junction had 7 bases not matched to a gene; V was cut back by 0 bases and J by 11 bases. CDR3 size: 14 residues. Germline V gene sequence: CDR1 SGHKS, CDR2 YYEKEE (reference sequence). In DNA form, the CDR3 reads TGTGCCAGCAGCTTGGATGTGACAGGGGATACCCAGCATTTT. Protein product: CASSLDVTGDTQHF. The full variable domain, completed using reference TRBV5-5 and TRBJ1-5, is DAGVTQSPTHLIKTRGQQVTLRCSPISGHKSVSWYQQVLGQGPQFIFQYYEKEERGRGNFPDRFSARQFPNYSSELNVNALLLGDSALYLCASSLDVTGDTQHFGDGTRLSIL.

This sequence joins TRBV27 and TRBJ1-4; D might be TRBD1 (6 bases). V lost 0 bases, J lost 4 bases, and 9 bases lay in between. Germline values: CDR1 MNHEY, CDR2 SMNVEV (reference sequence). CDR3 length equals 15 residues. The chain's CDR3 is CASSLSSGDNEKLFF. The CDR3 DNA reads as TGTGCCAGCAGTTTATCGTCAGGGGATAATGAAAAACTGTTTTTT.

This clone was picked up one time. The rearrangement joins TRBV3-1 (or the pseudogene TRBV3-2) to TRBJ1-1, with 7 bases identical to TRBD1. The CDR3 spans 16 residues. Germline CDR1 is LGHDT and CDR2 is YNNKEL (reference sequence). The J segment lost 0 bases and the V segment lost 0 bases, leaving 4 bases of the junction unmatched. CDR3 sequence (DNA): TGTGCCAGCAGCCAAGATGGACAGGACCTGAACACTGAAGCTTTCTTT. Translated, it gives CASSQDGQDLNTEAFF.

This chain connects TRBV27 to TRBJ1-5; possibly TRBD1 for D (5 bases). The length of the CDR3 is 16 residues. Trimming took off 2 bases at V and 6 bases at J, with 17 bases between the two ends. The germline CDR1 and CDR2 sequences are MNHEY and SMNVEV (reference sequence). The CDR3 sequence is CASSLLGTPGGQPQHF. The CDR3 DNA sequence: TGTGCCAGCAGTTTACTAGGGACCCCTGGGGGTCAGCCCCAGCATTTT.

The chain employs TRBV27 and TRBJ1-6; D is possibly TRBD1 (5 bases). Trimming removed 6 bases from V and 4 bases from J, with 13 bases in between. This CDR3 has 15 amino acids. Germline V gene data show CDR1 as MNHEY and CDR2 as SMNVEV (reference sequence). In nucleotides, the CDR3 is TGTGCCAGCAGAACCAACACAGGATATAATTCACCCCTCCACTTT. Protein: CASRTNTGYNSPLHF.

The CDR3 nucleotides are TGTGCCAGCTCACCGGGGCGAGGAAACACTGAAGCTTTCTTT. This codes for CASSPGRGNTEAFF. The V call is TRBV18, the J call TRBJ1-1; tentative D call: TRBD1 (5 bases). Trimming removed 3 bases at V and 2 bases at J, with 10 bases between. CDR1 and CDR2 (germline): KGHSH, LQKENI. The CDR3 runs 14 residues.

The CDR3 loop reads CASSEGYSNQPQHF. CDR3 in DNA: TGTGCCAGCAGTGAGGGATACAGCAATCAGCCCCAGCATTTT. J is TRBJ1-5 and V is TRBV27; D ambiguous. With 5 bases removed from V and 1 base from J, the gap between germline ends came to 9 bases. Germline CDR1 and CDR2: MNHEY and SMNVEV (reference sequence). The CDR3 runs 14 residues.

This chain connects TRBV30 to TRBJ1-2; D unresolved. The germline CDR1 and CDR2 sequences are GTSNPN and SVGIG (reference sequence). This CDR3 is built from 12 residues. The V gene lost 2 bases and the J gene lost 7 bases, with 11 bases spanning the gap. The CDR3 here is CAWSPLMIGYTF. The CDR3 region has the DNA TGTGCCTGGAGTCCCCTCATGATTGGCTACACCTTC. Variable domain in full (rest from reference TRBV30 and TRBJ1-2): SQTIHQWPATLVQPVGSPLSLECTVEGTSNPNLYWYRQAAGRGLQLLFYSVGIGQISSEVPQNLSASRPQDRQFILSSKKLLLSDSGFYLCAWSPLMIGYTFGSGTRLTVV.

V is TRBV25-1 and J is TRBJ2-2, with 13 nucleotides matching TRBD2. V shed 6 bases, J shed 10 bases, and the junction held 5 bases outside the gene matches. The germline V gene has CDR1 MGHDK and CDR2 SYGVNS. The CDR3 has 14 amino acids. This chain's CDR3 is CASSLGLAGVELFF. The CDR3 region has the DNA TGTGCCAGCAGCCTAGGACTAGCGGGAGTGGAGCTGTTTTTT.

The gene calls are TRBV7-8 and TRBJ2-7; a weak D match, TRBD1 (6 bases). This CDR3 region has 15 residues. V gave up 0 bases and J gave up 2 bases, with 11 bases separating them. The germline gives CDR1 SGHVS, CDR2 FQNEAQ. CDR3 region: CASSLADRTTYEQYF. In DNA form, the CDR3 reads TGTGCCAGCAGCTTAGCCGACAGGACCACCTACGAGCAGTACTTC.